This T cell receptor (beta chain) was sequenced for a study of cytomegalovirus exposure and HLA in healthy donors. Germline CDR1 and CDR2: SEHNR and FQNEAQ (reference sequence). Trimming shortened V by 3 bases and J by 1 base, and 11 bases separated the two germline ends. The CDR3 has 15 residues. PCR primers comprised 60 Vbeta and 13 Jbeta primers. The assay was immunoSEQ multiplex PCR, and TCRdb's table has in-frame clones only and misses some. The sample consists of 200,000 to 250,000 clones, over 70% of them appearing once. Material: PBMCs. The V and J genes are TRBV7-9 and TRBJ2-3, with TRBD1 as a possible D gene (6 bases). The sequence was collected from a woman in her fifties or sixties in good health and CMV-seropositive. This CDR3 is CASSLQGYGTDTQYF. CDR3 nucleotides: TGTGCCAGCAGCTTGCAGGGGTACGGCACAGATACGCAGTATTTT.